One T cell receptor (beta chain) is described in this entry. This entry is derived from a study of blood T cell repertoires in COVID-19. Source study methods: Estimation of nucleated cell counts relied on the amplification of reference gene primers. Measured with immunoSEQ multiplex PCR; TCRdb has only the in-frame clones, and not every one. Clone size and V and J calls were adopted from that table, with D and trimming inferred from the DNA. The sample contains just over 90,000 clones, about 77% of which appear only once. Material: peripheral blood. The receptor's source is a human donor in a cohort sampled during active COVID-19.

The CDR3 is CASSPLFYEQYF. The CDR3 nucleotides are TGTGCCAGCAGTCCACTCTTCTACGAGCAGTACTTC. The chain couples TRBV2 to TRBJ2-7, with no clear D. Germline loops: CDR1 SNHLY, CDR2 FYNNEI. The CDR3 length is 12 residues. The V end lost 5 bases, the J end lost 3 bases, and 8 bases lay between the germline ends.